The entry that follows covers one T cell receptor beta chain sequence. Its antigen is currently unknown. These data belong to a study of cytomegalovirus exposure and HLA in healthy donors. Study observations and caveats: Upon later analysis, TCR association rates were observed to vary by HLA locus, being highest for DRB1 and lowest for HLA-C. Data from an earlier analysis indicated that most TCR beta V segments were productive either about 87% or about 30% of the time.

This CDR3 region has 15 residues. Germline V CDR1 and CDR2: ENHRY, SYGVKD. Trimming left V 2 bases short and J 0 bases short, with 9 bases between. PCR employed 60 Vbeta and 13 Jbeta primers. The method was immunoSEQ multiplex PCR; TCRdb's version includes in-frame clones alone and lacks a portion of them. The table has roughly 170,000 clones, around 80% seen once. V usage is TRBV10-3 and J usage is TRBJ2-3; D might be TRBD2 (6 bases). Material for sequencing was PBMCs. This TCR derives from a female donor in good health and CMV-seronegative. The CDR3 spells CAISEAGSSTDTQYF. CDR3 coding DNA: TGTGCCATCAGTGAGGCGGGATCTAGCACAGATACGCAGTATTTT.